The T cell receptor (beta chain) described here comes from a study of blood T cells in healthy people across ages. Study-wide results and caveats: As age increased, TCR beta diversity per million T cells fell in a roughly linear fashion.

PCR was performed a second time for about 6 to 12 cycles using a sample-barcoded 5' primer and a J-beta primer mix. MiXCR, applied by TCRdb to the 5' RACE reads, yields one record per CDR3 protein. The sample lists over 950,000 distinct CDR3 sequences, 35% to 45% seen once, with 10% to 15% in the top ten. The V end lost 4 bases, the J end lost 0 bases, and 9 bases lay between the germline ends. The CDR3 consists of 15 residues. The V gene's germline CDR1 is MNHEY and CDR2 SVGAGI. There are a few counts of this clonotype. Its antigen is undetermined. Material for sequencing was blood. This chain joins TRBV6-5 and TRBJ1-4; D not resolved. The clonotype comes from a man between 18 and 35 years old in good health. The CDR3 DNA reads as TGTGCCAGCAGTTGGAATCCTACAACTAATGAAAAACTGTTTTTT. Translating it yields CASSWNPTTNEKLFF.